These 24 T cell receptor beta chains share one sample of origin, sequenced in a study of blood T cell repertoires in COVID-19. Using immunoSEQ multiplex PCR, the repertoire was profiled, and TCRdb retains in-frame clones only, with some absent. The profile shows over 300,000 clones, around 90% of them singletons. Sequenced: peripheral blood. The receptors shown here come from a man aged 18 to 29 with active or convalescent COVID-19.

The genes are TRBV7-9 and TRBJ1-1; no clear D gene. CDR3 size: 15 residues. Germline V gene data show CDR1 as SEHNR and CDR2 as FQNEAQ (reference sequence). V was trimmed by 0 bases and J by 5 bases, leaving 13 bases between them. CDR3 in DNA: TGTGCCAGCAGCTTAGCGTTTTCTGGGAGGACTGAAGCTTTCTTT. Its translation: CASSLAFSGRTEAFF.

V is TRBV4-3 and J is TRBJ1-1; 9 bases are shared with TRBD1. V shed 0 bases and J 6 bases; nucleotides not matched to a gene: 5. The CDR3 runs 15 residues. Germline CDR1 reads LGHNA; CDR2 reads YSLEER. The CDR3 sequence: CASSQDRTGVPEAFF. The CDR3 DNA reads TGCGCCAGCAGCCAAGATCGGACAGGGGTTCCTGAAGCTTTCTTT.

The chain has TRBV9 and TRBJ2-1; 9 bases align to TRBD1. Looked up from germline, CDR1 is SGDLS and CDR2 is YYNGEE. J was trimmed by 7 bases and V by 0 bases; bases with no gene match: 11. The CDR3 is 17 residues long. The CDR3 spells CASSVELGDRASNEQFF. The CDR3 nucleotides are TGTGCCAGCAGCGTAGAGTTGGGGGACAGGGCTTCGAATGAGCAGTTCTTC. Looking up the rest from reference TRBV9 and TRBJ2-1 gives the full variable domain: DSGVTQTPKHLITATGQRVTLRCSPRSGDLSVYWYQQSLDQGLQFLIQYYNGEERAKGNILERFSAQQFPDLHSELNLSSLELGDSALYFCASSVELGDRASNEQFFGPGTRLTVL.

In its sample, this clone was seen once. The chain is built from TRBV7-9 and TRBJ1-2, with 7 bases lining up with TRBD1. The germline CDR1 and CDR2 sequences are SEHNR and FQNEAQ (reference sequence). V shed 2 bases, J shed 3 bases, and the junction held 6 bases outside the gene matches. The CDR3 has 15 amino acids. CDR3: CASSLRGQGHYGYTF. The CDR3 region has the DNA TGTGCCAGCAGCTTAAGGGGGCAGGGGCACTATGGCTACACCTTC.

The chain has TRBV9 and TRBJ2-3, with a weak D call TRBD1 (5 bases). The CDR3 spans 16 residues. The V gene's germline CDR1 is SGDLS and CDR2 YYNGEE. V lost 5 bases to trimming and J lost 2 bases, with 18 bases between them. CDR3 amino acids: CASRDLEGAITDTQYF. The CDR3 region has the DNA TGTGCCAGCAGAGACCTGGAAGGGGCGATCACAGATACGCAGTATTTT.

Notes on this clone: At one boundary the junction diverges from the germline segment, which might be a read error. The chain uses TRBV4-1 and TRBJ2-3; 8 positions agree with TRBD2. This CDR3 contains 17 residues. Germline assignment: CDR1 MGHRA and CDR2 YSYEKL. DNA of the CDR3: TGCGCCAGCAGGCAAGGGACTAGTTCCACTAGCACAGATACGCAGTATTTT. This gives the protein CASRQGTSSTSTDTQYF.

Concerning this clone itself: Other DNA sequences of this sample code for an identical CDR3. This chain joins TRBV7-9 and TRBJ2-4; 7 bases fit TRBD2. The CDR3 sequence is 15 residues long. CDR1 is SEHNR, CDR2 FQNEAQ, per germline (reference sequence). Trimming took 5 bases from V and 1 from J; bases not matched to a gene: 5. CDR3 nucleotide sequence: TGTGCCAGCAGCCTTACCGGGGGGGCCAAAAACATTCAGTACTTC. Amino acid sequence: CASSLTGGAKNIQYF.

The chain recombines TRBV12-3 or TRBV12-4 with TRBJ1-3; D remains ambiguous. Trimming took 6 bases from V and 1 from J, leaving 7 bases between them. The CDR3 loop spans 13 amino acids. This CDR3 is CASSGRSGNTIYF. The CDR3 DNA sequence: TGTGCCAGCAGCGGGAGGTCTGGAAACACCATATATTTT.

This clone was found a few times. The chain links TRBV6-5 to TRBJ1-1; D may be TRBD1 (5 bases). The CDR3 extends over 14 amino acids. Trimming removed 2 bases at V and 2 bases at J, with 9 bases between. The germline CDR1 and CDR2 sequences are MNHEY and SVGAGI. In nucleotides, the CDR3 is TGTGCCAGCAGTTACGGGAGGGGAAACACTGAAGCTTTCTTT. Translated, it gives CASSYGRGNTEAFF.

The chain has TRBV29-1 and TRBJ2-7; 8 bases align to TRBD2. From germline, CDR1 is SQVTM and CDR2 ANQGSEA. With 4 bases clipped from V and 7 bases from J, the junction kept 9 bases outside the gene matches. The CDR3 runs 13 residues. In DNA, the CDR3 is TGCAGCGTTGCGTACGGGGGGGCGTTAGAGCAGTACTTC. As protein: CSVAYGGALEQYF.

The V gene is TRBV5-8, the J gene TRBJ2-7, with D perhaps matching TRBD1 (5 bases). Germline CDR1 SGHTS, CDR2 YDEGEE. Trimming removed 0 bases at V and 4 bases at J, with 14 bases between. The CDR3 loop spans 15 amino acids. CDR3 loop: CASSLETVNKYEQYF. The CDR3 DNA reads TGTGCCAGCAGCTTGGAGACAGTGAACAAATACGAGCAGTACTTC.

The chain combines TRBV2 with TRBJ2-1; 14 nucleotides match TRBD2. CDR3 length: 16 amino acids. The V segment lost 5 bases and the J segment 6 bases; nucleotides outside the gene matches: 6. From germline, CDR1 is SNHLY and CDR2 FYNNEI. For the CDR3, the DNA is TGTGCCAGCAGTAAGGGGACTAGCGGGGGCCCCAATGAGCAGTTCTTC. It specifies CASSKGTSGGPNEQFF.

As concerns this clone: Other DNA sequences in this sample translate to the same CDR3. The rearrangement joins TRBV30 to TRBJ1-6; 7 bases are shared with TRBD1. The germline V gene has CDR1 GTSNPN and CDR2 SVGIG (reference sequence). With 5 bases clipped from V and 0 bases from J, the junction kept 4 bases outside the gene matches. The CDR3 runs to 15 residues. CDR3 sequence: CAWRTGSSYNSPLHF. Here the CDR3 DNA reads TGTGCCTGGCGGACAGGAAGCTCCTATAATTCACCCCTCCACTTT. Drawing the rest from reference TRBV30 and TRBJ1-6, the complete variable domain is SQTIHQWPATLVQPVGSPLSLECTVEGTSNPNLYWYRQAAGRGLQLLFYSVGIGQISSEVPQNLSASRPQDRQFILSSKKLLLSDSGFYLCAWRTGSSYNSPLHFGNGTRLTVT.

The rearrangement links TRBV29-1 to TRBJ2-1; TRBD2 agrees at 7 bases. The CDR3 contains 13 residues. After removal of 3 bases from V and 8 bases from J, the junction contained 7 bases not matched to a gene. The germline V gene has CDR1 SQVTM and CDR2 ANQGSEA. This chain's CDR3 is CSVEAGVVDEQFF. In DNA, the CDR3 is TGCAGCGTTGAGGCGGGAGTAGTCGATGAGCAGTTCTTC.

A word on this clone: Being one base from a much bigger clone, this may be a read error. The rearrangement joins TRBV28 to TRBJ2-3, with 11 nucleotides matching TRBD2. Looked up from germline, CDR1 is MDHEN and CDR2 is SYDVKM. This CDR3 has 16 residues. The CDR3 loop reads CTSSLMTSGVTDTQYF. CDR3 sequence (DNA): TGTACCAGCAGTTTAATGACTAGCGGGGTCACAGATACGCAGTATTTT. The full variable domain, rest sourced from reference TRBV28 and TRBJ2-3, is DVKVTQSSRYLVKRTGEKVFLECVQDMDHENMFWYRQDPGLGLRLIYFSYDVKMKEKGDIPEGYSVSREKKERFSLILESASTNQTSMYLCTSSLMTSGVTDTQYFGPGTRLTVL.

This sequence joins TRBV4-2 and TRBJ1-6, with D unresolved. From germline, CDR1 is LGHNA and CDR2 YNFKEQ. The V and J ends lost 5 bases and 8 bases respectively, with 16 bases between them. This CDR3 has 15 residues. CDR3 region: CASSERDVSDSPLHF. CDR3 coding DNA: TGTGCCAGCAGCGAACGCGATGTAAGTGATTCACCCCTCCACTTT.

This chain connects TRBV2 to TRBJ1-2; 7 positions agree with TRBD1. V lost 9 bases and J lost 4; bases outside the gene matches: 14. There are 15 residues in the CDR3. Germline CDR1 reads SNHLY; CDR2 reads FYNNEI. DNA of the CDR3: TGTGCCAGGACAAGTCCCGGGACAGCGGCCTATGGCTACACCTTC. Encoded protein: CARTSPGTAAYGYTF.

The gene calls are TRBV19 and TRBJ2-3; perhaps TRBD1 as D (6 bases). CDR3 length: 16 amino acids. V lost 4 bases and J lost 0, with 14 bases in between. The V gene's germline CDR1 is LNHDA and CDR2 SQIVND (reference sequence). As DNA, the CDR3 is TGTGCCAGTAGTACAGGACAGAATCCTAGCACAGATACGCAGTATTTT. Protein: CASSTGQNPSTDTQYF.

The chain employs TRBV7-3 and TRBJ2-7, with TRBD1 identical over 9 bases. The J segment lost 5 bases and the V segment lost 5 bases, leaving 4 bases of the junction unmatched. Looked up from germline, CDR1 is SGHTA and CDR2 is FQGTGA. The CDR3 is 13 residues long. DNA for the CDR3: TGTGCCAGCAGCCCACAGGGGGCTCACGAGCAGTACTTC. Translation gives CASSPQGAHEQYF.

This clone was seen once. This chain uses TRBV6-2 or TRBV6-3 with TRBJ2-5; tentative D call: TRBD1 (6 bases). Germline CDR1 and CDR2: MNHEY and SVGEGT. There are 14 residues in the CDR3. The V end was cut by 2 bases, the J end by 4 bases, with 11 bases between. This chain's CDR3 is CASSYDQGRETQYF. CDR3 in DNA: TGTGCCAGCAGTTACGATCAGGGGCGAGAGACCCAGTACTTC.

CDR3 nucleotide sequence: TGTGCCAGCAGCACGGTCCAGGGCGGTGCAGATACGCAGTATTTT. Protein: CASSTVQGGADTQYF. V gene TRBV7-3 combines with J gene TRBJ2-3; maybe TRBD1 (5 bases). V shed 5 bases and J shed 4 bases, with 16 bases lying between them. CDR1 is SGHTA, CDR2 FQGTGA, per germline. This CDR3 is built from 15 residues.

The chain has TRBV4-3 and TRBJ2-7; D might be TRBD1 (6 bases). The CDR3 extends over 15 amino acids. The germline V and J ends were trimmed by 5 bases and 3 bases, with 17 bases remaining between them. The V gene's germline CDR1 is LGHNA and CDR2 YSLEER. Here the CDR3 reads CASSKQFRGGYEQYF. The CDR3 DNA sequence: TGCGCCAGCAGCAAACAATTTAGAGGGGGCTACGAGCAGTACTTC.

The V call is TRBV2, the J call TRBJ2-3; 10 bases line up with TRBD2. CDR1 and CDR2 from the germline V gene are SNHLY and FYNNEI. J lost 2 bases, V lost 6 bases, and 8 bases had no gene match. The CDR3 runs to 16 residues. DNA of the CDR3: TGTGCCAGCAGGGTGGTAGCGGGAGGAACCACAGATACGCAGTATTTT. The encoded protein is CASRVVAGGTTDTQYF.

V usage is TRBV6-5 and J usage is TRBJ2-1, with a weak D call TRBD2 (6 bases). CDR1 and CDR2 from the germline V gene are MNHEY and SVGAGI. The CDR3 consists of 15 residues. V shed 2 bases and J shed 4 bases, with 12 bases lying between them. DNA for the CDR3: TGTGCCAGCAGTTACCGGGCCGGGGGATACAATGAGCAGTTCTTC. This sequence encodes CASSYRAGGYNEQFF.